A selection of T cell receptor beta chains follows, all from one sample in a study of CD8+ T cells in alopecia areata. Assay: immunoSEQ multiplex PCR; the TCRdb copy retains only in-frame clones and omits some. The table shows more than 9,000 clones, with more than 45% occurring only once. The source material was skin. The receptors derive from a human donor with alopecia areata. Both conserved end residues are part of each CDR3. A D gene is named only where the DNA matches it firmly. Clone size is shown for a subset of rows, as once, few, many or a class of expanded clone.

size	D	V	J	DNA	CDR3
NA	TRBD1	TRBV7-8	TRBJ2-5	TGTGCCAGCAAACCCCGGACAGGGGCTGCCCAGTACTTC	CASKPRTGAAQYF
NA	NA	TRBV5-4	TRBJ2-3	TGTGCCAGCAGCTTGACGGGACTTGGGGATACGCAGTATTTT	CASSLTGLGDTQYF
NA	NA	TRBV25-1	TRBJ2-1	TGTGCCAGCAGTCCTTTCGGCAATGAGCAGTTCTTC	CASSPFGNEQFF
NA	NA	TRBV23-1	TRBJ1-4	TGCGCCAGCAGTCAATCGGAAATCACAGGTCCCGGTAATGAAAAACTGTTTTTT	CASSQSEITGPGNEKLFF
NA	NA	TRBV6-5	TRBJ2-2	TGTGCCAGCATGACAGGTGGTTTTAGCGGGGAGCTGTTTTTT	CASMTGGFSGELFF
few	NA	TRBV6-5	TRBJ2-2	TGTGCCAGCAGTTACTCAGTGAACACCGGGGAGCTGTTTTTT	CASSYSVNTGELFF
NA	NA	TRBV7-9	TRBJ2-3	TGTGCCAGCAGCTTGGGGAATCTCCTCACAGATACGCAGTATTTT	CASSLGNLLTDTQYF
NA	NA	TRBV4-1	TRBJ2-7	TGCGCCAGCAGCCCAAGGATACAGGGAAACTACGAGCAGTACTTC	CASSPRIQGNYEQYF
NA	NA	TRBV18	TRBJ2-3	TGTGCCAGCTCACCTTTGACGTCAGATACGCAGTATTTT	CASSPLTSDTQYF
NA	TRBD1	TRBV7-9	TRBJ1-1	TGTGCCAGCAGCTCGACAGGGGGCGGAAGGGCTTTCTTT	CASSSTGGGRAFF
NA	NA	TRBV7-6	TRBJ2-1	TGTGCCAGCAGCCCCCAAGGGGTCTACAATGAGCAGTTCTTC	CASSPQGVYNEQFF
NA	TRBD1	TRBV19	TRBJ2-3	TGTGCCTCGCAAGGGACAGTAAGCACAGATACGCAGTATTTT	CASQGTVSTDTQYF
NA	TRBD1	TRBV7-6	TRBJ2-3	TGTGCCAGCAGCTCCGCGACGGGGGGACAGGGGTTGGTCGGTACGCAGTATTTT	CASSSATGGQGLVGTQYF
NA	NA	TRBV7-8	TRBJ2-7	TGTGCCAGCAGCTTAGACTACGAGCAGTACTTC	CASSLDYEQYF
NA	NA	TRBV7-2	TRBJ1-2	TGTGCCAGCACCCTCTCGGGGGCTTTCTATGGCTACACCTTC	CASTLSGAFYGYTF
NA	TRBD2	TRBV30	TRBJ2-7	TGTGCCTGGAGTGTACCCTATAGCGGGCTCTACGAGCAGTACTTC	CAWSVPYSGLYEQYF
few	NA	TRBV4-1	TRBJ1-5	TGCGCCAGCAGCCATTCGGGAGCGGGCAATCAGCCCCAGCATTTT	CASSHSGAGNQPQHF
NA	TRBD2	TRBV18	TRBJ2-1	TGTGCCAGCTCACCACTTGGTAGCGGGGGATTAAGCTCCTACAATGAGCAGTTCTTC	CASSPLGSGGLSSYNEQFF
few	TRBD1	TRBV6-4	TRBJ2-3	TGTGCCAGCAGCCAGACAGGGGGCTATGATACGCAGTATTTT	CASSQTGGYDTQYF
NA	TRBD1	TRBV9	TRBJ2-5	TGTGCCAGCAGCACCCGGGACAGGGGGAAAGAGACCCAGTACTTC	CASSTRDRGKETQYF
NA	NA	TRBV28	TRBJ2-5	TGTGCCAGCAGTTTGGTACAGGGCCACCGGACCCAGTACTTC	CASSLVQGHRTQYF
NA	TRBD2	TRBV4-1	TRBJ2-7	TGCGCCAGCAGCCCGCGGACTAGCGGGAGTATGAGGGCCTACGAGCAGTACTTC	CASSPRTSGSMRAYEQYF
NA	NA	TRBV20-1	TRBJ2-1	TGCAGTAGACAGTTGTACAATGAGCAGTTCTTC	CSRQLYNEQFF
NA	NA	TRBV28	TRBJ2-7	TGTGCCAGCAGTTCGGGGATCCACGAGCAGTACTTC	CASSSGIHEQYF
once	NA	TRBV27	TRBJ1-2	TGTGCCAGCAGTCCGGACAGAGACTATGGCTACACCTTC	CASSPDRDYGYTF
large	TRBD2	TRBV18	TRBJ2-7	TGTGCCAGCTCACCACCATCGGGAGGTCTCGAGCAGTACTTC	CASSPPSGGLEQYF
NA	NA	TRBV7-2	TRBJ2-7	TGTGCCAGCAGCCCCGGGCAGGGAGGTGTCAACGAGCAGTACTTC	CASSPGQGGVNEQYF
NA	NA	TRBV30	TRBJ1-1	TGTGCCGGGAGTAAGGGGGGGGGCGTGAACACTGAAGCTTTCTTT	CAGSKGGGVNTEAFF
few	NA	TRBV7-7	TRBJ1-1	TGTGCTAGCAGCTTAGCAGAGAACACTGAAGCTTTCTTT	CASSLAENTEAFF
NA	TRBD2	TRBV13	TRBJ2-2	TGTGCCAGCAGCCCAACGGAGCGGGAGGGCCTCCGGGAGCTGTTTTTT	CASSPTEREGLRELFF
few	NA	TRBV29-1	TRBJ2-1	TGCAGCGCATACCAGGGAAATGAGCAGTTCTTC	CSAYQGNEQFF
few	NA	TRBV5-6	TRBJ1-3	TGTGCCAGCAGCTCCGGGGAAGGAAACACCATATATTTT	CASSSGEGNTIYF
NA	NA	TRBV29-1	TRBJ2-6	TGCAGCGTTGTTTTAGGGGACTCTGGGGCCAACGTCCTGACTTTC	CSVVLGDSGANVLTF
NA	NA	TRBV7-9	TRBJ2-1	TGTGCCAGCCGGGACCAATTGAACAATGAGCAGTTCTTC	CASRDQLNNEQFF
NA	TRBD1	TRBV28	TRBJ2-5	TGTGCCAGCAGTCACAGGGGGACCCTGGGGGCCCAGTACTTC	CASSHRGTLGAQYF
NA	NA	TRBV19	TRBJ1-5	TGTGCCAGTAGCCCAGCGGGGGGCGCGGGTCAGCCCCAGCATTTT	CASSPAGGAGQPQHF
few	NA	TRBV4-1	TRBJ1-5	TGCGCCAGCAGCCACCAACAGGGAGGCCTAGATCAGCCCCAGCATTTT	CASSHQQGGLDQPQHF